These 11 T cell receptor delta chains were all obtained from the same sample, sequenced in a study of γδ T cells in repeated Plasmodium falciparum infection. Bulk repertoires came from Vgamma9/Vdelta2+ or Vdelta2-negative gammadelta T cells flow-sorted from PBMC. TCRdb used CATT to re-call clones from the multiplex PCR reads. The sample records 85,000 to 90,000 delta-chain clones, 1.4% being singletons. Material for sequencing was gamma-delta T cells from blood. The source of these receptors is a pool of human donors (malaria-infected and uninfected, not separated).

This clone was seen a handful of times. This DNA translates differently at residue 8 from the TCRdb protein, which is that of a much larger clone; a read error is likely, and the protein shown is the DNA's own translation. J is TRDJ1 and V is TRDV2; a possible D gene is TRDD3 (5 bases). The CDR3 is made up of 15 amino acids. V was trimmed by 0 bases and J by 1 base, leaving 11 bases between them. Germline CDR1 is GEAIGNYY and CDR2 is EKD. This CDR3 reads CACDTVGMSTDKLIF. Written as DNA, the CDR3 is TGTGCCTGTGACACCGTTGGGATGAGCACCGATAAACTCATCTTT.

This clone was observed a few times. TCRdb pairs this DNA with a much larger clone's protein that differs at residue 23, likely a read error; the protein shown was translated from the DNA. The J gene has no call, while the V gene is TRDV1; TRDD3, as called in the table, went unchecked against the DNA. The V gene's germline CDR1 is TSWWSYY and CDR2 QGS. The CDR3 runs to 24 residues. As DNA, the CDR3 is TGTGCTCTTGGGGCTCGGTTGGGACCTACGAACCTCCTATACTGGGGGTATGACACCGATAAACTCACCTTT. It translates to CALGARLGPTNLLYWGYDTDKLTF.

This clone was observed many times. V is TRDV2 and J is TRDJ1, with a possible D match to TRDD3 (6 bases). Trimming pared 0 bases from V and 0 bases from J, leaving 22 bases between. There are 19 residues in the CDR3. Germline V gene sequence: CDR1 GEAIGNYY, CDR2 EKD. The CDR3, as DNA: TGTGCCTGTGACACCCTTCTTCAGAGTGGGGGTGCCCACACCGATAAACTCATCTTT. Its translation is CACDTLLQSGGAHTDKLIF.

A note on this clone: This DNA translates differently at residue 16 from the TCRdb protein, which is that of a much larger clone; a read error is likely, and the protein shown is the DNA's own translation. V usage is TRDV1 and J usage is TRDJ1; D possibly uses TRDD2 or TRDD3 (6 bases each). The J gene was not available in TCRdb and was assigned here by matching the DNA to germline segments. The CDR3 length is 22 residues. CDR1 and CDR2 (germline): TSWWSYY, QGS. V dropped 0 bases and J dropped 3 bases, with 32 bases sitting between them. This chain's CDR3 is CALGELAFRPFRRAGDPDKLIF. CDR3 nucleotides: TGTGCTCTTGGGGAACTAGCGTTTCGCCCCTTCCGTCGCGCTGGGGACCCCGATAAACTCATCTTT.

The table lists this clone with many counts. The chain couples TRDV1 to TRDJ1, with a possible D match to TRDD3 (8 bases). Germline loops: CDR1 TSWWSYY, CDR2 QGS. Deletions cut 1 base from V and 0 bases from J, with 27 bases between. This CDR3 is 21 amino acids long. The CDR3 spells CALGERAFLVLGVLHTDKLIF. The DNA of the CDR3 is TGTGCTCTTGGGGAACGCGCCTTCCTCGTACTGGGGGTCCTTCACACCGATAAACTCATCTTT.

A remark on this clone: A far larger clone lies a single base away; this is likely a read error. Distinct nucleotide sequences in the sample also encode this CDR3. This CDR3 is CACDTVSTGGASKLIF. The CDR3 DNA sequence: TGTGCCTGTGACACCGTCAGTACTGGGGGAGCGTCGAAACTCATCTTT. The chain has TRDV2 and TRDJ1; 9 positions agree with TRDD3. TCRdb supplies no J gene; here it was assigned by aligning the nucleotide sequence to germline. Germline CDR1 and CDR2: GEAIGNYY and EKD. Trimming cost V 0 bases and J 8 bases; bases outside gene matches: 12. This CDR3 comprises 16 residues.

Notes on this clone: The protein in TCRdb stems from a much larger clone and differs at residue 11 from this DNA's translation, likely a read error; here the protein is translated from the DNA. The chain couples TRDV1 to TRDJ1, with D possibly matching TRDD3 (6 bases). Trimming took off 5 bases at V and 3 bases at J, with 34 bases between the two ends. Germline CDR1 and CDR2: TSWWSYY and QGS. This CDR3 has 21 residues. The CDR3, as DNA: TGTGCTCTTGGGCCCAGGCGGCCTCGACTCCAGCGACTGGGAGGTGCCGATAAACTCATCTTT. This codes for CALGPRRPRLQRLGGADKLIF.

Worth noting for this clone: A read error is the likely source, as a far larger clone sits one nucleotide away. Additional DNA sequences in this sample encode the identical CDR3. The chain employs TRDV2 and TRDJ1; D call uncertain. The J gene is not listed in TCRdb, so it was assigned here from a DNA match to germline. V was clipped by 1 base and J by 1 base, with 12 bases between them. Germline CDR1 is GEAIGNYY and CDR2 is EKD. This CDR3 has 15 amino acids. The CDR3 loop is CACDTVQRVTDKLIF. Written as DNA, the CDR3 is TGTGCCTGTGACACGGTCCAGCGCGTCACCGATAAACTCATCTTT.

On this clone: A read error likely explains why the TCRdb protein, taken from a much larger clone, differs from this DNA's translation at residue 3; the protein shown is translated from the DNA. The rearrangement uses TRDV2 and TRDJ1; the match to TRDD2 covers 9 bases. No J gene is reported in TCRdb; it was inferred here by comparing the DNA with germline. The CDR3 length is 20 residues. Germline-derived CDR1 and CDR2 are GEAIGNYY and EKD. In nucleotides, the CDR3 is TGTGCCCGTGACGCCAGGGCCTTCCTACGAGGGATACAGCACACCGATAAACTCATCTTT. This encodes CARDARAFLRGIQHTDKLIF.

Here the CDR3 reads CALAGSSPNRQNWDTRQMFF. Written as DNA, the CDR3 is TGTGCTCTTGCGGGTTCCTCTCCCAACCGGCAGAACTGGGACACCCGACAGATGTTTTTC. V usage is TRDV1 and J usage is TRDJ3; the D gene is possibly TRDD2 (5 bases). Since TCRdb gives no J gene, matching the DNA to germline was used here to assign it. From germline, CDR1 is TSWWSYY and CDR2 QGS. The V end lost 7 bases, the J end lost 3 bases, and 25 bases lay between the germline ends. The CDR3 loop spans 20 amino acids.

Concerning this clone itself: TCRdb's listed protein matches a much larger clone and diverges from this DNA's translation at residue 5, likely through a read error; the protein shown comes from the DNA. As DNA, the CDR3 is TGTGCCTGTGACGCCGGGTCAGGTAAACTCATCTTT. Residues: CACDAGSGKLIF. The chain employs TRDV2 and TRDJ1; D is uncertain. Here the J gene was assigned by germline matching of the DNA, as TCRdb has none. The germline V gene has CDR1 GEAIGNYY and CDR2 EKD. The CDR3 extends over 12 amino acids. The ends were cut back, 3 bases at V and 7 bases at J, with 11 bases in the middle.